Each of the 28 T cell receptor beta chains below was sequenced from the same sample in a study of T cells in Graves' hyperthyroidism and ophthalmopathy. RNA transcripts served as the template for amplifying TCR beta CDR3 regions. An initial round of RT-PCR targeting the TCR CDR3 relied on the HTBI primer set. TCRdb passed the multiplex PCR reads through MiXCR, listing each CDR3 protein once. Of a few hundred thousand distinct CDR3 sequences listed, 20% to 25% are singletons. Sample: blood. The receptor source for this set is a man between 18 and 29 years old with Graves' hyperthyroidism.

A remark on this clonotype: A clone one base away is much larger, so this may be a read error. This sequence joins TRBV12-3 or TRBV12-4 and TRBJ2-7, with D possibly matching TRBD1 (6 bases). This CDR3 comprises 13 residues. The CDR3, as DNA: TGCGCCAGCAGCCACAGGACAGTCTACGAGCAGTACTTC. Translated: CASSHRTVYEQYF.

The CDR3 DNA is TGTGCCAGCAGCGTCCGTCCTACCTCGTACCAAGAGACCCAGTACTTC. Its protein is CASSVRPTSYQETQYF. The genes are TRBV9 and TRBJ2-5; D is uncertain. Trimming removed 2 bases from V and 0 bases from J, with 14 bases in between. This CDR3 has 16 residues. Germline lookup yields CDR1 SGDLS and CDR2 YYNGEE.

The chain has TRBV20-1 and TRBJ2-5; tentative D call: TRBD2 (6 bases). The V gene lost 1 base and the J gene lost 1 base, with 10 bases spanning the gap. CDR1 is DFQATT and CDR2 is SNEGSKA in the germline V gene (reference sequence). This CDR3 has 14 residues. This CDR3 is CSARAGVGQETQYF. DNA of the CDR3: TGCAGTGCTAGAGCGGGGGTAGGCCAAGAGACCCAGTACTTC.

Many counts were recorded for this clonotype. The chain carries TRBV6-1 and TRBJ1-5; 7 nucleotides line up with TRBD1. This CDR3 region has 15 residues. Germline V lookup: CDR1 MNHNS, CDR2 SASEGT. The junction had 5 bases not matched to a gene; V was cut back by 6 bases and J by 0 bases. The CDR3 sequence: CASRPRDSSNQPQHF. The DNA for the CDR3 is TGTGCCAGCAGACCCCGGGACAGTAGCAATCAGCCCCAGCATTTT.

This clonotype was seen many times. The chain is built from TRBV2 and TRBJ2-5, with 10 bases that match TRBD1. The V and J ends lost 4 bases and 4 bases, in that order; junction bases with no gene match: 3. This CDR3 has 14 amino acids. Germline CDR1 is SNHLY and CDR2 is FYNNEI. The chain's CDR3 is CASSGTGGAETQYF. The DNA for the CDR3 is TGTGCCAGCAGTGGGACAGGGGGGGCAGAGACCCAGTACTTC.

The chain couples TRBV7-2 to TRBJ2-5, with no clear D. Germline assignment: CDR1 SGHTA and CDR2 FQGNSA. V lost 5 bases and J 5 bases, leaving 18 bases between the germline ends. This CDR3 is built from 15 residues. The CDR3 is CASSPGGWRRETQYF. The CDR3 bases are TGTGCCAGCAGCCCTGGTGGATGGAGACGGGAGACCCAGTACTTC.

V is TRBV28 and J is TRBJ1-2; D gene uncertain. Germline values: CDR1 MDHEN, CDR2 SYDVKM. Trimming pared 2 bases from V and 6 bases from J, leaving 13 bases between. The length of the CDR3 is 14 residues. The CDR3 spells CASSLAGTSHGYTF. Written as DNA, the CDR3 is TGTGCCAGCAGTTTAGCGGGAACGTCCCATGGCTACACCTTC.

This clonotype was counted many times. The rearrangement links TRBV12-3 or TRBV12-4 to TRBJ1-1; no definite D call. The CDR3 loop spans 14 amino acids. Trimming pared 6 bases from V and 0 bases from J, leaving 11 bases between. CDR3 amino acids: CASSLQSMNTEAFF. CDR3 nucleotides: TGTGCCAGCAGCCTACAGAGTATGAACACTGAAGCTTTCTTT.

This clonotype came up many times. The chain recombines TRBV28 with TRBJ2-2; 8 bases agree with TRBD1. Per the germline V gene, CDR1 is MDHEN and CDR2 is SYDVKM. The CDR3 has 15 amino acids. J was trimmed by 4 bases and V by 5 bases; bases with no gene match: 6. CDR3: CASSQTGEVTGELFF. CDR3 nucleotides: TGTGCCAGCAGTCAGACAGGGGAGGTCACCGGGGAGCTGTTTTTT.

The CDR3: CASSQGTATNYGYTF. The CDR3 DNA is TGCGCCAGCAGCCAAGGGACAGCAACTAACTATGGCTACACCTTC. The V and J genes are TRBV4-1 and TRBJ1-2, with D maybe TRBD1 (6 bases). The CDR3 extends over 15 amino acids. Looked up from germline, CDR1 is MGHRA and CDR2 is YSYEKL. Trimming cost V 1 base and J 0 bases, with 9 bases left between them.

The table lists this clonotype with many counts. The chain couples TRBV27 to TRBJ2-2; TRBD2 agrees at 9 bases. V lost 5 bases, J lost 6 bases, and 7 bases stayed unmatched. Germline loops: CDR1 MNHEY, CDR2 SMNVEV (reference sequence). The CDR3 sequence is 15 residues long. CDR3: CASSVLRGGSGELFF. CDR3 nucleotides: TGTGCCAGCAGTGTACTGCGGGGGGGCTCCGGGGAGCTGTTTTTT.

This clonotype has a count of ten or more. The rearrangement uses TRBV19 and TRBJ1-5; D gene unclear. CDR1 is LNHDA and CDR2 is SQIVND in the germline V gene (reference sequence). The CDR3 extends over 14 amino acids. V dropped 6 bases and J dropped 7 bases, with 16 bases sitting between them. The chain's CDR3 is CASRLSKPGQPQHF. CDR3 DNA sequence: TGTGCCAGTAGATTGTCAAAGCCGGGCCAGCCCCAGCATTTT.

The sample holds many counts of this clonotype. This chain connects TRBV28 to TRBJ1-2; D may be TRBD1 (6 bases). V lost 5 bases, J lost 1 base, and 14 bases lay in between. Germline CDR1 reads MDHEN; CDR2 reads SYDVKM. The CDR3 has 15 amino acids. CDR3 loop: CASSTQGHFNYGYTF. In nucleotides, the CDR3 is TGTGCCAGCAGTACGCAGGGACATTTTAACTATGGCTACACCTTC.

This clonotype appeared many times. In DNA form, the CDR3 reads TGCAGTGCGCCAAAGGGGGGGGCGAGGACTGAAGCTTTCTTT. This gives the protein CSAPKGGARTEAFF. The chain carries TRBV20-1 and TRBJ1-1, with D tentatively TRBD1 (6 bases). The CDR3 contains 14 residues. The V end was cut by 6 bases, the J end by 5 bases, with 19 bases between. Germline lookup yields CDR1 DFQATT and CDR2 SNEGSKA (reference sequence).

This clonotype was counted ten times or more. The chain carries TRBV6-5 and TRBJ1-1; D is uncertain. The germline gives CDR1 MNHEY, CDR2 SVGAGI. The CDR3 runs to 16 residues. Trimming took 0 bases from V and 2 from J, leaving 13 bases between them. Here the CDR3 reads CASSYSIHSSNTEAFF. CDR3 nucleotide sequence: TGTGCCAGCAGTTACTCGATACACAGCAGTAACACTGAAGCTTTCTTT.

This clonotype was recorded at least ten times. This chain uses TRBV20-1 with TRBJ2-7, with TRBD1 matching 8 bases. The germline CDR1 and CDR2 sequences are DFQATT and SNEGSKA (reference sequence). The CDR3 is 13 amino acids. With V trimmed by 5 bases and J by 3 bases, 6 bases remained unmatched. Here the CDR3 reads CSASGTGNYEQYF. As DNA, the CDR3 is TGCAGTGCTTCCGGGACAGGAAACTACGAGCAGTACTTC.

This clonotype showed up many times. The chain combines TRBV20-1 with TRBJ2-2; D is tentatively TRBD1 or TRBD2 (5 bases each). The CDR3 has 15 residues. Trimming shortened V by 6 bases and J by 6 bases, and 20 bases separated the two germline ends. Germline-derived CDR1 and CDR2 are DFQATT and SNEGSKA (reference sequence). The CDR3 DNA is TGCAGTGCCCCTCTTAGAGGGGTCGAGGCCGGGGAGCTGTTTTTT. Protein: CSAPLRGVEAGELFF.

This clonotype was detected a few times. This rearrangement joins TRBV14 to TRBJ2-7, with 8 bases identical to TRBD1. CDR3 size: 16 residues. The trim removed 3 bases at V and 2 bases at J, leaving 9 bases unmatched. Germline CDR1 SGHDN, CDR2 FVKESK. CDR3 in amino acids: CASSHLGQGGAYEQYF. As DNA, the CDR3 is TGTGCCAGCAGCCACTTAGGACAGGGTGGCGCCTACGAGCAGTACTTC.

As to this clonotype: Compared with germline, one end of the junction differs, possibly owing to a read error. This chain links TRBV6-2 or TRBV6-3 with TRBJ2-7, with D maybe TRBD2 (5 bases). Germline V gives CDR1 MNHEY, CDR2 SVGEGT. The CDR3 extends over 14 amino acids. CDR3 bases: TGTGCCAGCAGTCAACAAGCGGTTCCCTACGAGCGGTACTTC. Translation gives CASSQQAVPYERYF.

This clonotype has a handful of counts. The gene calls are TRBV13 and TRBJ2-5; the match to TRBD2 covers 10 bases. After removal of 5 bases from V and 2 bases from J, the junction contained 11 bases not matched to a gene. The length of the CDR3 is 17 residues. Per germline, CDR1 PRHDT and CDR2 FYEKMQ (reference sequence). The CDR3 here is CASSLRGAGGPQETQYF. In nucleotides, the CDR3 is TGTGCCAGCAGCCTCCGGGGAGCGGGGGGGCCTCAAGAGACCCAGTACTTC.

This clonotype was counted ten times or more. In DNA, the CDR3 is TGTGCCAGCAGCGTTCAAGGTTGGGTTGATGAAAAACTGTTTTTT. As protein: CASSVQGWVDEKLFF. This rearrangement joins TRBV11-2 to TRBJ1-4; D is ambiguous. Trimming took 5 bases from V and 6 from J, leaving 16 bases between them. There are 15 residues in the CDR3. Looked up from germline, CDR1 is SGHAT and CDR2 is FQNNGV. Complete variable domain (other parts from reference TRBV11-2 and TRBJ1-4): EAGVAQSPRYKIIEKRQSVAFWCNPISGHATLYWYQQILGQGPKLLIQFQNNGVVDDSQLPKDRFSAERLKGVDSTLKIQPAKLEDSAVYLCASSVQGWVDEKLFFGSGTQLSVL.

In its sample, this clonotype was seen a few times. CDR3 DNA: TGCGCCAGCAGCCACAGGGGGGACCAAGAGACCCAGTACTTC. It encodes CASSHRGDQETQYF. The V and J genes are TRBV4-1 and TRBJ2-5; D might be TRBD1 (7 bases). The germline V gene has CDR1 MGHRA and CDR2 YSYEKL. The CDR3 has 14 amino acids. Trimming stripped 3 bases from V and 0 bases from J, with 8 bases between.

A word on this clonotype: Just one base apart from a much larger clone, this may be a read error. This chain links TRBV6-1 with TRBJ1-5, with D unresolved. CDR3 length: 17 amino acids. Germline CDR1 and CDR2: MNHNS and SASEGT. V gave up 4 bases and J gave up 3 bases, with 19 bases separating them. The DNA of the CDR3 is TGTGCCAGCAGTGTAGTGGAAGCGGGCATTAACAATCAGCCCCAGCATTTT. This translates into CASSVVEAGINNQPQHF.

The chain carries TRBV28 and TRBJ1-1; no firm D call. From germline, CDR1 is MDHEN and CDR2 SYDVKM. V lost 1 base to trimming and J lost 6 bases, with 15 bases between them. This CDR3 has 15 amino acids. The DNA of the CDR3 is TGTGCCAGCAGTTTATCGGCAAATCTCGGCGCTGAAGCTTTCTTT. It codes for CASSLSANLGAEAFF.

This clonotype was picked up a small number of times. V usage is TRBV6-1 and J usage is TRBJ1-2; D might be TRBD1 (5 bases). Per the germline V gene, CDR1 is MNHNS and CDR2 is SASEGT. V lost 6 bases and J lost 6, with 26 bases in between. The CDR3 contains 17 residues. The CDR3 nucleotides read TGTGCCAGCAGCCAACAAAACGCGCAGGGCTTAAAGGATGGCTACACCTTC. Amino acids: CASSQQNAQGLKDGYTF.

Details on this clonotype: The junction shows a germline mismatch at one end, possibly a read error. CDR3 protein: CASSEAQGAYQPQHF. In DNA form, the CDR3 reads TGTGCCAGCAGTGAAGCACAGGGGGCGTATCAGCCCCAACATTTT. The rearrangement uses TRBV6-1 and TRBJ1-5, with 9 bases matching TRBD1. CDR3 length: 15 amino acids. The germline V gene has CDR1 MNHNS and CDR2 SASEGT.

This clonotype was detected a few times. The rearrangement joins TRBV20-1 to TRBJ1-2; D is uncertain. The V gene's germline CDR1 is DFQATT and CDR2 SNEGSKA (reference sequence). The CDR3 totals 12 residues. V was pared by 6 bases and J by 4 bases, with 12 bases between. DNA for the CDR3: TGCAGTGCCCACGGACGCGTCTATGGCTACACCTTC. As protein: CSAHGRVYGYTF.

This clonotype was picked up many times. This chain uses TRBV12-3 or TRBV12-4 with TRBJ2-5; 8 bases agree with TRBD2. The CDR3 is 15 amino acids. Germline trimming cut 7 bases from V and 5 bases from J; bases unmatched to any gene: 12. DNA of the CDR3: TGTGCCAGCACCCTTAGCGGGGTTGGTTTTGAGACCCAGTACTTC. Its translation: CASTLSGVGFETQYF.